Listed below are T cell receptor beta chains from one sample, sequenced in a study of blood T cell repertoires in COVID-19. Some clones are missing from TCRdb's copy, which holds only in-frame ones; the method was immunoSEQ multiplex PCR. The sample yields approximately 200,000 clones, 85% seen once. Source material: PBMCs or T cells enriched from blood (not recorded which). Receptors originate from a man aged 35 to 55 who had recovered from COVID-19. CDR3s include the opening cysteine and the closing phenylalanine or tryptophan. The D gene is left open where the match is weak. Some rows have no size entry. The others give once, few or many, or a class for an expanded clone.

D,J,V,size,DNA,CDR3
NA,TRBJ2-2,TRBV15,NA,TGTGCCACCAGCAGATCACTTGACTATAACACCGGGGAGCTGTTTTTT,CATSRSLDYNTGELFF
TRBD1,TRBJ1-4,TRBV7-9,NA,TGTGCCAGCCACAGGGGGGGAACTAATGAAAAACTGTTTTTT,CASHRGGTNEKLFF
TRBD1,TRBJ1-5,TRBV19,NA,TGTGCCAGTAGTCGGACAGGATTTAATAGCAATCAGCCCCAGCATTTT,CASSRTGFNSNQPQHF
NA,TRBJ1-6,TRBV9,NA,TGTGCCAGCAGCTCCTCTAGCTCCTATAATTCACCCCTCCACTTT,CASSSSSSYNSPLHF
TRBD2,TRBJ2-1,TRBV3-1/TRBV3-2,NA,TGTGCCAGCAGCCACCTATGGACTAGCGGGAGAGATGAGCAGTTCTTC,CASSHLWTSGRDEQFF
TRBD1,TRBJ2-7,TRBV7-6,NA,TGTGCCAGCAGCTCACAGGGGGACAACTACGAGCAGTACTTC,CASSSQGDNYEQYF
TRBD1,TRBJ1-5,TRBV18,once,TGTGCCAGCTCACTAGGACAGGCAGATAATCAGCCCCAGCATTTT,CASSLGQADNQPQHF
TRBD1,TRBJ1-1,TRBV6-4,NA,TGTGCCAGCAGTGGATCCCCCGGGACAGGGTTCGCTTTCTTT,CASSGSPGTGFAFF
NA,TRBJ2-3,TRBV5-1,NA,TGCGCCAGCAGCTTTCTTCCAGGGCCTTCCACAGATACGCAGTATTTT,CASSFLPGPSTDTQYF
NA,TRBJ2-7,TRBV12-3/TRBV12-4,NA,TGTGCCAGCAGTTTAGTGATGGCCGAGCAGTACTTC,CASSLVMAEQYF